The sequence of this T cell receptor beta chain was determined in a study of response to subunit inactivated influenza vaccine. Trimming took 0 bases from V and 4 from J; bases not matched to a gene: 4. Germline V lookup: CDR1 SQVTM, CDR2 ANQGSEA. This CDR3 region has 14 residues. TCRdb ran MiXCR on the RT-PCR reads and lists one entry per CDR3 protein. The profile covers about 580,000 distinct CDR3 sequences, with about 14% appearing a single time and over 8.5% taken by the ten largest. Only a few counts were recorded for this clonotype. The chain is built from TRBV29-1 and TRBJ1-1; 8 bases fit TRBD1. This receptor was identified in a man between 45 and 60 years old who received an inactivated influenza vaccine. The starting material was PBMCs from blood, obtained roughly 12 days after vaccination. The DNA for the CDR3 is TGCAGCGTTGAAGAGCAACAGGGGGGCACTGAAGCTTTCTTT. This codes for CSVEEQQGGTEAFF.